Following are 25 T cell receptor beta chains from one sample sequenced in a study of cytomegalovirus exposure and HLA in healthy donors (dated by TCRdb to the late 2010s). Libraries were constructed by the immunoSEQ multiplex PCR assay. The multiplex PCR relied on a mix of 60 forward primers for TCR Vbeta segments and 13 reverse primers for TCR Jbeta segments. Imported from immuneACCESS, the table was reduced by TCRdb to in-frame sequences with V and J called. These copies leave out some clones; in studies compared against another copy, an unresolved V gene accounts for under half, and the cause of the remainder is not known. In all, the sample holds some 190,000 clones, and around four fifths of those were seen once. The top ten constitute 1.2% of the sample. Sequenced input: PBMCs. These receptors were obtained from a boy younger than 10 in good health and CMV-seronegative.

V usage is TRBV7-9 and J usage is TRBJ2-7, with D perhaps matching TRBD2 (5 bases). The germline CDR1 and CDR2 sequences are SEHNR and FQNEAQ (reference sequence). This CDR3 has 13 amino acids. The CDR3 nucleotides are TGTTCCAGCAGCTTATCGGCTGCGGGCGAGCAGTACGTC. Amino acids: CSSSLSAAGEQYV.

The V gene is TRBV19, the J gene TRBJ2-5; TRBD1 might be the D (5 bases). Germline V gives CDR1 LNHDA, CDR2 SQIVND (reference sequence). V lost 3 bases and J lost 4, with 12 bases in between. The CDR3 is 14 amino acids. CDR3 amino acids: CASSIQGQGETQYF. Written as DNA, the CDR3 is TGTGCCAGTAGTATCCAAGGCCAGGGAGAGACCCAGTACTTC.

The chain employs TRBV6-1 and TRBJ1-5; D unresolved. Germline CDR1 MNHNS, CDR2 SASEGT. V lost 6 bases and J lost 0, with 9 bases in between. This CDR3 contains 14 residues. CDR3 nucleotides: TGTGCCAGCAGGCTCGGGAATAGCAATCAGCCCCAGCATTTT. Amino acid sequence: CASRLGNSNQPQHF.

The V gene is TRBV5-1, the J gene TRBJ2-3; D not resolved. Between the trimmed V and J ends, which lost 6 bases and 0 bases, there was a span of 11 bases. Germline V gene lookup returns CDR1 SGHRS and CDR2 YFSETQ. The CDR3 is 14 residues long. This CDR3 reads CASKPRVSTDTQYF. As DNA, the CDR3 is TGCGCCAGCAAGCCGAGAGTGAGCACAGATACGCAGTATTTT.

The chain employs TRBV15 and TRBJ1-1; 7 bases are a match to TRBD1. V was pared by 0 bases and J by 7 bases, with 5 bases of the junction left unmatched. Germline V gives CDR1 LNHNV, CDR2 YYDKDF (reference sequence). CDR3 length equals 14 residues. The CDR3 DNA follows: TGTGCCACCAGCAGAGATAAGGGGGCTAATGAAGCTTTCTTT. Protein product: CATSRDKGANEAFF.

A remark on this clone: The junction differs from germline at one of its ends, possibly a read error. The chain links TRBV19 to TRBJ2-4, with 8 bases aligning to TRBD1. Per germline, CDR1 LNHDA and CDR2 SQIVND (reference sequence). CDR3 length equals 12 residues. CDR3: CASSIGDRQAIF. CDR3 in DNA: TGTGCCAGTAGTATTGGGGACAGGCAAGCCATCTTC.

This chain joins TRBV30 and TRBJ1-2; D call uncertain. Deletions cut 1 base from V and 1 base from J, with 10 bases between. This CDR3 has 14 residues. In germline, CDR1 is GTSNPN, CDR2 SVGIG (reference sequence). The CDR3 nucleotides read TGTGCCTGGAGTGCCAGACATCTTAACTATGGCTACACCTTC. Translated, it gives CAWSARHLNYGYTF. Supplemented by reference TRBV30 and TRBJ1-2, the full variable domain reads SQTIHQWPATLVQPVGSPLSLECTVEGTSNPNLYWYRQAAGRGLQLLFYSVGIGQISSEVPQNLSASRPQDRQFILSSKKLLLSDSGFYLCAWSARHLNYGYTFGSGTRLTVV.

The CDR3 DNA follows: TGTGCCAGTAGTTTTAGCGGGGGCTACAATGAGCAGTTCTTC. The encoded protein is CASSFSGGYNEQFF. This sequence joins TRBV19 and TRBJ2-1; 9 bases line up with TRBD2. Germline assignment: CDR1 LNHDA and CDR2 SQIVND (reference sequence). V gave up 5 bases and J gave up 3 bases; unmatched junction bases: 2. The CDR3 extends over 14 amino acids.

This clone was seen a single time. The rearrangement uses TRBV4-3 and TRBJ2-3, with TRBD2 as a possible D gene (5 bases). Germline V gives CDR1 LGHNA, CDR2 YSLEER. Trimming stripped 5 bases from V and 2 bases from J, with 14 bases between. The CDR3 consists of 15 residues. The CDR3 spells CASSALAGYTDTQYF. CDR3 in DNA: TGCGCCAGCAGCGCGCTAGCAGGATACACAGATACGCAGTATTTT.

This clone came up a few times. The chain carries TRBV6-1 and TRBJ1-2; D unresolved. CDR1 MNHNS and CDR2 SASEGT come from the germline V gene. This CDR3 spans 13 amino acids. V lost 4 bases and J 1 base, leaving 7 bases between the germline ends. DNA of the CDR3: TGTGCCAGCAGTGTTCAGGATAACTATGGCTACACCTTC. This gives the protein CASSVQDNYGYTF.

This clone was recorded once. The J gene is TRBJ2-2, the V gene TRBV19; 11 positions match TRBD1. The J segment lost 2 bases and the V segment lost 5 bases, leaving 10 bases of the junction unmatched. This CDR3 spans 18 amino acids. Germline V CDR1 and CDR2: LNHDA, SQIVND (reference sequence). The CDR3 here is CASSLRRGQGANTGELFF. The DNA of the CDR3 is TGTGCCAGTAGTCTCCGCCGAGGACAGGGGGCTAACACCGGGGAGCTGTTTTTT. The entire variable domain, with the rest obtained from reference TRBV19 and TRBJ2-2, is as follows: DGGITQSPKYLFRKEGQNVTLSCEQNLNHDAMYWYRQDPGQGLRLIYYSQIVNDFQKGDIAEGYSVSREKKESFPLTVTSAQKNPTAFYLCASSLRRGQGANTGELFFGEGSRLTVL.

The chain couples TRBV6-1 to TRBJ2-2; 10 bases align to TRBD2. Germline CDR1 and CDR2: MNHNS and SASEGT. Trimming took 4 bases from V and 3 from J; bases not matched to a gene: 5. The CDR3 loop spans 16 amino acids. Here the CDR3 reads CASSAGTSAHTGELFF. CDR3 DNA sequence: TGTGCCAGCAGTGCGGGGACTAGCGCCCACACCGGGGAGCTGTTTTTT.

This clone has more than one count but fewer than ten. The CDR3 loop is CASSSTGSPEAFF. CDR3 in DNA: TGTGCCAGCAGTTCAACAGGGTCCCCTGAAGCTTTCTTT. The rearrangement links TRBV27 to TRBJ1-1, with a weak D call TRBD1 (6 bases). Trimming stripped 4 bases from V and 6 bases from J, with 12 bases between. From germline, CDR1 is MNHEY and CDR2 SMNVEV (reference sequence). The CDR3 runs to 13 residues.

This clone turned up a few times. The chain has TRBV29-1 and TRBJ2-5, with 8 bases matching TRBD1. Losses at the gene ends were 4 bases for V and 3 bases for J; bases not matched to a gene: 7. Germline V CDR1 and CDR2: SQVTM, ANQGSEA. This CDR3 is built from 14 residues. The chain's CDR3 is CSVVPDRAKETQYF. The CDR3 DNA is TGCAGCGTTGTCCCGGACAGGGCTAAAGAGACCCAGTACTTC.

V gene TRBV7-2 combines with J gene TRBJ2-7, with 8 bases identical to TRBD1. V gave up 5 bases and J gave up 2 bases; unmatched junction bases: 5. The CDR3 length is 14 residues. In germline, CDR1 is SGHTA, CDR2 FQGNSA. CDR3 residues: CASSQRTGPYEQYF. The CDR3 bases are TGTGCCAGCAGCCAGCGGACAGGGCCCTACGAGCAGTACTTC.

This clone was detected only a few times. The chain links TRBV5-4 to TRBJ1-2; TRBD1 matches 7 bases. Germline CDR1 and CDR2: SGHNT and YYREEE (reference sequence). The CDR3 contains 15 residues. J was trimmed by 4 bases and V by 3 bases; bases with no gene match: 9. The CDR3 nucleotides read TGTGCCAGCAGCTCACAGGGACAGACTCTCTATGGCTACACCTTC. This translates into CASSSQGQTLYGYTF.

The chain recombines TRBV5-4 with TRBJ1-6; 10 bases fit TRBD1. This CDR3 comprises 16 residues. V lost 1 base to trimming and J lost 6 bases; unmatched junction nucleotides: 4. Germline V gene sequence: CDR1 SGHNT, CDR2 YYREEE (reference sequence). The CDR3 reads CASSLSTGGGNSPLHF. In nucleotides, the CDR3 is TGTGCCAGCAGCTTGTCGACAGGGGGCGGTAATTCACCCCTCCACTTT.

V gene TRBV19 combines with J gene TRBJ1-1; TRBD1 matches 7 bases. The J segment lost 4 bases and the V segment lost 4 bases, leaving 6 bases of the junction unmatched. CDR1 LNHDA and CDR2 SQIVND come from the germline V gene (reference sequence). The CDR3 has 14 amino acids. DNA for the CDR3: TGTGCCAGTAGTAAGAACAGGGGTGGCACTGAAGCTTTCTTT. Amino acids: CASSKNRGGTEAFF.

This chain uses TRBV10-3 with TRBJ1-2; 7 bases are shared with TRBD1. Germline V CDR1 and CDR2: ENHRY, SYGVKD. The CDR3 sequence is 14 residues long. V trimming: 1 base; J trimming: 6 bases; junction bases outside the gene matches: 5. The CDR3 sequence is CAISEWQGVHGYTF. Written as DNA, the CDR3 is TGTGCCATCAGTGAGTGGCAGGGGGTGCATGGCTACACCTTC.

In this sample, this clone turned up a few times. The genes are TRBV29-1 and TRBJ2-3; possible D gene TRBD1, 6 bases. The CDR3 contains 14 residues. Per the germline V gene, CDR1 is SQVTM and CDR2 is ANQGSEA. V was clipped by 4 bases and J by 2 bases, with 13 bases between them. The CDR3 DNA reads TGCAGCGTTGTAGGACAGACCTACACAGATACGCAGTATTTT. Encoded protein: CSVVGQTYTDTQYF.

This clone was picked up one time. The genes are TRBV10-3 and TRBJ1-4; no clear D. This CDR3 is built from 14 residues. Trimming stripped 4 bases from V and 8 bases from J, with 14 bases between. Germline V gene lookup returns CDR1 ENHRY and CDR2 SYGVKD. The CDR3 coding sequence is TGTGCCATCAGTGTAGACTCCACCATAGAAAAACTGTTTTTT. It translates to CAISVDSTIEKLFF.

The V and J genes are TRBV27 and TRBJ1-5; TRBD1 aligns across 10 bases. From germline, CDR1 is MNHEY and CDR2 SMNVEV (reference sequence). Trimming at V came to 6 bases and at J to 4 bases, leaving 6 bases not matched to a gene. The CDR3 consists of 15 residues. CDR3 region: CASSTGTGANQPQHF. In DNA, the CDR3 is TGTGCCAGCAGCACCGGGACAGGGGCGAATCAGCCCCAGCATTTT.

V is TRBV5-5 and J is TRBJ2-1, with D tentatively TRBD2 (5 bases). The CDR3 is 13 residues long. Germline CDR1 is SGHKS and CDR2 is YYEKEE (reference sequence). V lost 0 bases and J 15 bases, leaving 16 bases between the germline ends. The CDR3 spells CASSLGLASEAFF. The DNA of the CDR3 is TGTGCCAGCAGCTTGGGGCTAGCTTCTGAGGCGTTCTTC. The entire variable domain, with the rest obtained from reference TRBV5-5 and TRBJ2-1, is as follows: DAGVTQSPTHLIKTRGQQVTLRCSPISGHKSVSWYQQVLGQGPQFIFQYYEKEERGRGNFPDRFSARQFPNYSSELNVNALLLGDSALYLCASSLGLASEAFFGPGTRLTVL.

The chain is built from TRBV10-2 and TRBJ2-1, with 13 bases aligning to TRBD2. The CDR3 contains 17 residues. The germline gives CDR1 WSHSY, CDR2 SAAADI. V lost 3 bases and J lost 6; bases outside the gene matches: 8. The CDR3: CASSDKSGTSGTNEQFF. The CDR3 DNA reads TGCGCCAGCAGTGACAAATCCGGGACTAGCGGGACCAATGAGCAGTTCTTC.

This clone was recorded only once. The V gene is TRBV29-1, the J gene TRBJ1-2, with TRBD1 as a possible D gene (5 bases). This CDR3 has 12 amino acids. CDR1 and CDR2 from the germline V gene are SQVTM and ANQGSEA. V dropped 0 bases and J dropped 6 bases, with 8 bases sitting between them. DNA for the CDR3: TGCAGCGTTGAAGAGGGGGGTGATGGCTACACCTTC. This codes for CSVEEGGDGYTF.